Presented here are 5 T cell receptor beta chains from one specimen sequenced in a study of T cell responses to AZD1222 COVID-19 vaccine. The protocol was immunoSEQ multiplex PCR, while the TCRdb copy is restricted to in-frame clones and leaves out a portion. This table has about 180,000 clones, around 88% appearing once. The sample here was peripheral blood, taken on day 0 of AZD1222 vaccination. The source of these receptors is an adult in good health.

V is TRBV19 and J is TRBJ1-6; 10 bases align to TRBD1. J gave up 5 bases and V 3 bases, and 4 bases lay outside the gene matches. The germline gives CDR1 LNHDA, CDR2 SQIVND (reference sequence). The CDR3 runs 16 residues. CDR3 in amino acids: CASSIRQGADNSPLHF. The CDR3 DNA follows: TGTGCCAGTAGTATCCGACAGGGGGCTGATAATTCACCCCTCCACTTT.

The V gene is TRBV7-8, the J gene TRBJ1-5, with a weak D call TRBD1 (5 bases). V dropped 1 base and J dropped 2 bases, with 9 bases sitting between them. Germline V CDR1 and CDR2: SGHVS, FQNEAQ. This CDR3 comprises 15 residues. The CDR3, as DNA: TGTGCCAGCAGCTTAGGGGGGGTTGGCAATCAGCCCCAGCATTTT. This encodes CASSLGGVGNQPQHF.

The chain is built from TRBV10-1 and TRBJ1-1, with TRBD1 identical over 7 bases. The length of the CDR3 is 13 residues. CDR1 and CDR2 (germline): WNHNN, SYGVQD (reference sequence). V lost 7 bases to trimming and J lost 3 bases; unmatched junction nucleotides: 5. The CDR3 DNA reads TGCGCCAGCAACCGGACAGGTTACACTGAAGCTTTCTTT. It codes for CASNRTGYTEAFF.

This clone was counted between two and nine times. The chain has TRBV11-1 and TRBJ2-7; 8 bases are a match to TRBD2. The CDR3 contains 16 residues. Germline V gene lookup returns CDR1 SGHAT and CDR2 FQDESV (reference sequence). V trimming: 3 bases; J trimming: 2 bases; junction bases outside the gene matches: 9. The CDR3 DNA reads TGTGCCAGCAGCTTCACCTTCGGGGGGGACGCCTACGAGCAGTACTTC. Its translation: CASSFTFGGDAYEQYF.

CDR3 sequence reads: CASSQVGVWNYEQYF. CDR3 nucleotides: TGTGCCAGCAGCCAAGTCGGCGTCTGGAACTACGAGCAGTACTTC. V usage is TRBV3-1 (or the pseudogene TRBV3-2) and J usage is TRBJ2-7; D remains ambiguous. The CDR3 extends over 15 amino acids. Germline CDR1 and CDR2: LGHDT and YNNKEL (reference sequence). Trimming took off 1 base at V and 3 bases at J, with 13 bases between the two ends.